This T cell receptor (beta chain) was observed in a study of control samples from healthy donors and cancer patients. The germline V and J ends were trimmed by 2 bases and 8 bases, with 9 bases remaining between them. Germline V gene data show CDR1 as SEHNR and CDR2 as FQNEAQ (reference sequence). The CDR3 has 12 residues. The data were produced by immunoSEQ multiplex PCR, yet TCRdb's version contains in-frame clones alone and is incomplete. The sample lists around 200,000 clones, roughly 91% occurring once. In this sample, this clone turned up once. V gene TRBV7-9 combines with J gene TRBJ1-2; perhaps TRBD1 as D (5 bases). The TCR was taken from a woman aged 25 to 39 in good health. The sequenced material came from blood. The chain's CDR3 is CASSLTGGGYTF. The CDR3, as DNA: TGTGCCAGCAGCTTAACGGGGGGAGGCTACACCTTC.